Presented here are 2 T cell receptor beta chains from one specimen sequenced in a study of monozygotic twins with inflammatory bowel disease. From its re-call of the 5' RACE reads, TCRdb lists each CDR3 protein once, without DNA. The sample spans approximately 400,000 distinct CDR3 sequences; the ten largest clones claim about 2.3%. Sequenced sample: blood. These receptors were taken from a human donor with ulcerative colitis or Crohn's disease, or a healthy co-twin of an affected twin (not recorded which).

The J gene is TRBJ2-3, the V gene TRBV7-3; checking the TCRdb D call of TRBD2 is not possible without DNA. Germline lookup yields CDR1 SGHTA and CDR2 FQGTGA. The CDR3 runs to 16 residues. The CDR3 region is CASSLLERDYTDTQYF.

This rearrangement joins TRBV5-5 to TRBJ2-7. The CDR3 totals 15 residues. The germline CDR1 and CDR2 sequences are SGHKS and YYEKEE (reference sequence). This CDR3 reads CASSLDLTLFYEQYF.